Given below is one T cell receptor beta chain in context. V shed 10 bases, J shed 7 bases, and the junction held 12 bases outside the gene matches. CDR3 size: 13 residues. Looked up from germline, CDR1 is KGHSH and CDR2 is LQKENI. These data belong to a study of early T cells in non-severe SARS-CoV-2 infection. From the 5' RACE reads, TCRdb called clonotypes with MiXCR, one entry per CDR3 protein. The profile shows some 100,000 distinct CDR3 sequences, 14% to 15% of them singletons. The sequence was obtained from an adult who was a healthcare worker with PCR-confirmed SARS-CoV-2 infection or an uninfected control (not recorded which). The sequenced material came from whole blood. The V and J genes are TRBV18 and TRBJ1-1; 7 positions agree with TRBD1. CDR3 loop: CATRDSFRLEAFF. CDR3 coding DNA: TGTGCCACCAGGGACAGCTTTAGGCTTGAAGCTTTCTTT.